Sequencing of this T cell receptor beta chain was carried out in a study of shared clonotypes between healthy human individuals. Study results and limitations: Richness estimates generally favored naive over memory subsets.

CD45RA-negative memory and CD45RA+ naive subsets were split from the CD4+ cells. As for this clone: Its antigen is currently unknown.

Several immunoSEQ plates received, in even portions, the genomic DNA of each subset. Produced via immunoSEQ multiplex PCR; TCRdb's table is partial and in-frame only. This repertoire shows about 2,500,000 clones, more than 80% found once; its top ten account for 0.13% to 0.15%. The source of this sequence is a man younger than 30 in good health. Input material: naive CD4+ T cells sorted from blood. Indicated subset: CD45RA+ positively selected.

CDR3 DNA sequence: TGTGCCAGCAGCACCCCCGCGGGGGCTGGAAACACCATATATTTT. Translated, it gives CASSTPAGAGNTIYF. V is TRBV13 and J is TRBJ1-3; possible D gene TRBD1, 5 bases. CDR1 and CDR2 (germline): PRHDT, FYEKMQ (reference sequence). Trimming took 5 bases from V and 2 from J, leaving 13 bases between them. This CDR3 comprises 15 residues.